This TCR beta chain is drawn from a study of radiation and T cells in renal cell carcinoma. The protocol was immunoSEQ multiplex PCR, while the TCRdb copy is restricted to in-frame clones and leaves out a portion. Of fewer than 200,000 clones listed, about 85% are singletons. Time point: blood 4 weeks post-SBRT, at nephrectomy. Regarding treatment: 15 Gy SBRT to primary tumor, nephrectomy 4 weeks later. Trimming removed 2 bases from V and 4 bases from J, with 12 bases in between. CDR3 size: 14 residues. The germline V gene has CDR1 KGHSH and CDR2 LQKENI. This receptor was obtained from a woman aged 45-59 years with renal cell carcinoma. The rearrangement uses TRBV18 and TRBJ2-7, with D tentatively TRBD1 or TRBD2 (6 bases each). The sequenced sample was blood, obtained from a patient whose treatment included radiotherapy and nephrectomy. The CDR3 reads CASSPDGGRYEQYF. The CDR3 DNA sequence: TGTGCCAGCTCACCAGATGGGGGGCGGTACGAGCAGTACTTC.